This record covers a single T cell receptor beta chain. CDR3 length equals 13 residues. Trimming removed 6 bases at V and 7 bases at J, with 15 bases between. Germline assignment: CDR1 SQVTM and CDR2 ANQGSEA. The entry originates in a study of T-cell memory formation after mild COVID-19. The wider study: For the most part, TCR clusters were specific to one donor.

5'RACE primed from the constant segment yielded TCR alpha and TCR beta cDNA libraries bearing sample barcodes and UMIs. TCRdb redid the calling of the 5' RACE reads with MiXCR, one entry per CDR3 protein. This sample carries 300,000 to 400,000 distinct CDR3 sequences, 25% to 30% of them seen once, and the ten largest clones take less than 15%. V gene TRBV29-1 combines with J gene TRBJ2-2; TRBD1 is a possible D gene (5 bases). The sequence was obtained from an adult woman who had mild COVID-19 (a few samples of this study predate the infection). Cell type and time point are not known. Sequencing was performed on PBMCs or a T cell subset sorted from them (not recorded which). The CDR3 reads CSVSTGTRGELFF. The CDR3, as DNA: TGCAGCGTCTCAACAGGTACTCGCGGGGAGCTGTTTTTT.